Sequencing of this T cell receptor beta chain was carried out in a study of blood T cell repertoires in COVID-19. The overall study: Spain, Italy and the United States supplied samples that represented acute and convalescent COVID-19.

The authors' processing: Nucleated cell counts were estimated from reference gene primer amplification. Profiled with immunoSEQ multiplex PCR; TCRdb holds only in-frame clones, not every one. That table furnishes V, J and clone size, whereas the DNA furnished D and trimming. Among about 270,000 clones, 81% were seen once, and the ten largest hold under 3%. Unmatched junction bases numbered 10, after V lost 6 bases and J lost 3 bases. The germline V gene has CDR1 SGHTA and CDR2 FQGTGA. The CDR3 has 16 amino acids. This sequence was found in a woman in her sixties with active or convalescent COVID-19. This sequence joins TRBV7-3 and TRBJ2-1; 8 nucleotides line up with TRBD1. Sequenced: peripheral blood. DNA of the CDR3: TGTGCCAGCAGTCCTCTAGGGACAGGATACTACAATGAGCAGTTCTTC. As protein: CASSPLGTGYYNEQFF.